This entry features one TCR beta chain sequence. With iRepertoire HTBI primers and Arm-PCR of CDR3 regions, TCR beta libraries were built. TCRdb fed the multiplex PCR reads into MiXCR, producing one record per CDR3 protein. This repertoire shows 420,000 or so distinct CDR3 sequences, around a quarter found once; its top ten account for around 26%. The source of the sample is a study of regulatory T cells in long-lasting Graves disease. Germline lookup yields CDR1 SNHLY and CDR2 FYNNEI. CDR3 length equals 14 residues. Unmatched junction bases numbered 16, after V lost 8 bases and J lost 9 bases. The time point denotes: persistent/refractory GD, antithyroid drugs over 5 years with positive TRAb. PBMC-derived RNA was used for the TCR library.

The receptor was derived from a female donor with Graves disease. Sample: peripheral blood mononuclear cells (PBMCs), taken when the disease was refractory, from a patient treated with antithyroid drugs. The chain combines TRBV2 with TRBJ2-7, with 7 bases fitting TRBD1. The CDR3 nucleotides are TGTGCCAGCGATCTACTAAAGGGGGCTGACGGGCAGTACTTC. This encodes CASDLLKGADGQYF.